Sequencing of this TCR beta chain was carried out in a study of cytomegalovirus exposure and HLA in healthy donors. The study's findings and limits: A few chains tied to CMV proved CMV antigen-specific in vitro. Among TCR beta chains, those listed as cytomegalovirus-associated numbered approximately 150.

A word on this clone: Its target is not known.

A multiplex PCR was run with 60 Vbeta primers and 13 Jbeta primers. The protocol was immunoSEQ multiplex PCR, while the TCRdb copy is restricted to in-frame clones and leaves out a portion. This sample yields under 200,000 clones, of which about 71% are seen a single time; approximately 1.3% belongs to the top ten. This sequence was found in a man aged 50-59 years in good health and CMV-seronegative. The specimen was PBMCs.

The CDR3 nucleotides are TGTGCCAGCACCGACGGACAGGGAGCAAATCAGCCCCAGCATTTT. Its translation is CASTDGQGANQPQHF. The rearrangement links TRBV28 to TRBJ1-5; 8 bases are a match to TRBD1. The germline gives CDR1 MDHEN, CDR2 SYDVKM. V was pared by 7 bases and J by 4 bases, with 9 bases of the junction left unmatched. The CDR3 runs to 15 residues.